Listed below are T cell receptor beta chains from one sample, sequenced in a study of spatial heterogeneity in lung cancer. TCRdb reanalysed the 5' RACE reads using MiXCR and keeps one entry per CDR3 protein. The sample contains 6,500 or so distinct CDR3 sequences, 6% to 7% of which appear only once. The input for sequencing was PBMCs, taken at surgery. These receptors originate from a male donor with early-stage non-small cell lung cancer. Both conserved end residues are part of each CDR3. A D gene is named only where the DNA matches it firmly. Where a row states a size, it is once, few, many or the class of an expanded clone; other rows omit it.

v_gene	len	d_gene	abundance	j_gene	CDR3aa	CDR3nt
TRBV28	14	TRBD1	many	TRBJ2-7	CASSLRDRASEQYF	TGTGCCAGCAGTTTAAGGGACAGGGCTTCCGAGCAGTACTTC
TRBV29-1	12	TRBD1	many	TRBJ1-1	CSVENRGTEAFF	TGCAGCGTTGAAAACAGGGGGACTGAAGCTTTCTTT
TRBV4-1	18	.	many	TRBJ2-1	CASSQVHGGISGYNEQFF	TGCGCCAGCAGCCAAGTCCACGGGGGTATTAGCGGCTACAATGAGCAGTTCTTC
TRBV5-1	15	TRBD1	many	TRBJ2-2	CASSLETGGTGELFF	TGCGCCAGCAGCTTGGAGACAGGGGGCACCGGGGAGCTGTTTTTT
TRBV5-1	18	TRBD1	many	TRBJ2-6	CASSLKQGALSGANVLTF	TGCGCCAGCAGCTTGAAACAGGGGGCCCTCTCTGGGGCCAACGTCCTGACTTTC
TRBV5-1	13	TRBD2	many	TRBJ2-3	CASSDTSGVTQYF	TGCGCCAGCAGCGATACTAGCGGGGTTACGCAGTATTTT
TRBV5-6	15	TRBD1	many	TRBJ2-3	CASSKTGSGTDTQYF	TGTGCCAGCAGCAAGACAGGGTCTGGCACAGATACGCAGTATTTT
TRBV19	13	.	.	TRBJ1-1	CASSISQNTEAFF	TGTGCCAGTAGTATAAGCCAGAACACTGAAGCTTTCTTT
TRBV10-3	15	TRBD1	many	TRBJ1-2	CAIKGTGSDLEGYTF	TGTGCCATCAAGGGGACAGGGTCTGACTTGGAGGGCTACACCTTC
TRBV27	15	.	many	TRBJ2-7	CASGLRDRHLYEQYF	TGTGCCAGCGGACTTCGCGACAGGCACCTCTACGAGCAGTACTTC
TRBV20-1	11	.	many	TRBJ2-7	CSARADREQYF	TGCAGTGCTAGAGCCGACCGGGAGCAGTACTTC
TRBV3-1	15	TRBD1	few	TRBJ1-2	CASSHQTGGFYGYTF	TGTGCCAGCAGCCACCAGACAGGGGGCTTTTATGGCTACACCTTC
TRBV12-3/TRBV12-4	18	TRBD2	many	TRBJ2-7	CASSQKVGLAGTPYEQYF	TGTGCCAGCAGTCAAAAGGTGGGACTAGCGGGGACTCCTTACGAGCAGTACTTC
TRBV19	16	TRBD1	few	TRBJ2-2	CASSPRTGQDLRELFF	TGTGCCAGTAGTCCTCGGACAGGGCAGGACTTGCGGGAGCTGTTTTTT
TRBV5-1	15	.	many	TRBJ2-6	CASSLDSSGANVLTF	TGCGCCAGCAGCTTGGACAGCTCTGGGGCCAACGTCCTGACTTTC
TRBV5-6	15	.	once	TRBJ1-2	CASSLLGRAEYGYTF	TGTGCCAGCAGCCTCCTGGGCAGGGCCGAATATGGCTACACCTTC
TRBV2	14	TRBD1	.	TRBJ2-3	CVSRDRVETDTQYF	TGTGTCAGCCGAGACAGGGTAGAAACAGATACGCAGTATTTT
TRBV28	12	.	medium-sized	TRBJ2-1	CASGGQSHEQFF	TGTGCCAGCGGCGGACAGTCCCATGAGCAGTTCTTC
TRBV20-1	11	.	many	TRBJ1-1	CSARRGFEAFF	TGCAGTGCTAGAAGGGGGTTTGAAGCTTTCTTT
TRBV25-1	15	TRBD2	many	TRBJ2-7	CASSGGTSDSYEQYF	TGTGCCAGCAGTGGGGGGACTAGCGACTCCTACGAGCAGTACTTC
TRBV5-1	13	.	many	TRBJ2-3	CASSFPETDTQYF	TGCGCCAGCAGCTTCCCAGAAACAGATACGCAGTATTTT
TRBV10-3	13	.	many	TRBJ2-3	CAISVVSADTQYF	TGTGCCATCAGTGTGGTCAGTGCAGATACGCAGTATTTT
TRBV20-1	11	.	many	TRBJ1-5	CSVGGAQPQHF	TGCAGTGTAGGAGGGGCCCAGCCCCAGCATTTT
TRBV20-1	16	TRBD2	.	TRBJ2-5	CSASYAGAVNRETQYF	TGCAGTGCTAGTTACGCGGGAGCCGTAAATCGAGAGACCCAGTACTTC
TRBV11-1	16	.	medium-sized	TRBJ2-1	CASSHSGGTAYNEQFF	TGTGCCAGCAGCCATTCCGGCGGGACAGCCTACAATGAGCAGTTCTTC
TRBV11-1	14	TRBD1	few	TRBJ1-1	CASRYNRQGGEAFF	TGTGCCAGCAGGTATAACAGACAGGGCGGCGAGGCTTTCTTT
TRBV6-6	17	.	many	TRBJ1-5	CASSLPLSQGSNQPQHF	TGTGCCAGCAGCCTTCCCCTCTCACAGGGTAGCAATCAGCCCCAGCATTTT
TRBV28	13	TRBD2	.	TRBJ2-7	CASTPTSAYEQYF	TGTGCCAGCACCCCGACTAGCGCCTACGAGCAGTACTTC
TRBV7-8	15	TRBD2	many	TRBJ2-1	CASSERLAGTNEQFF	TGTGCCAGCAGCGAACGACTAGCGGGGACAAATGAGCAGTTCTTC
TRBV14	11	.	.	TRBJ2-7	CASSQTYEQYF	TGTGCCAGCAGCCAAACCTACGAGCAGTACTTC
TRBV28	13	TRBD1	many	TRBJ1-5	CASQTGSYQPQHF	TGTGCCAGCCAGACAGGGAGTTATCAGCCCCAGCATTTT
TRBV6-5	14	.	many	TRBJ2-7	CASRTGTARYEQYF	TGTGCCAGCAGGACCGGGACTGCTAGGTACGAGCAGTACTTC
TRBV27	14	TRBD1	many	TRBJ2-1	CASSWGTGDNEQFF	TGTGCCAGCAGTTGGGGGACAGGGGACAATGAGCAGTTCTTC
TRBV20-1	13	.	many	TRBJ1-2	CSVRGGTAYGYTF	TGCAGTGTTAGGGGTGGGACGGCTTATGGCTACACCTTC
TRBV28	13	.	many	TRBJ2-7	CASSLEVDEAQYF	TGTGCCAGCAGTTTGGAAGTAGATGAGGCGCAGTACTTC
TRBV4-1	15	.	many	TRBJ1-4	CASSVEAGEGEKLFF	TGCGCCAGCAGCGTCGAAGCGGGGGAGGGCGAAAAACTGTTTTTT
TRBV5-1	13	.	many	TRBJ1-1	CASSSAGPTEAFF	TGCGCCAGCAGCTCAGCAGGGCCCACTGAAGCTTTCTTT
TRBV5-1	16	TRBD1	.	TRBJ2-1	CASSLTGTASYNEQFF	TGCGCCAGCAGCTTAACCGGGACAGCCTCCTACAATGAGCAGTTCTTC
TRBV5-1	15	.	many	TRBJ2-1	CASSLAPGHYNEQFF	TGCGCCAGCAGCTTGGCTCCGGGACACTACAATGAGCAGTTCTTC
TRBV28	12	.	many	TRBJ2-2	CASSGRSGELFF	TGTGCCAGCAGTGGGCGGTCCGGGGAGCTGTTTTTT
TRBV7-2	16	.	many	TRBJ2-1	CASSFQSTPGSGEQFF	TGTGCCAGCAGCTTCCAATCCACACCCGGCTCCGGTGAGCAGTTCTTC
TRBV3-1	15	.	.	TRBJ1-5	CASSQDSRVGQPQHF	TGTGCCAGCAGCCAAGATTCCAGGGTGGGTCAGCCCCAGCATTTT
TRBV6-2/TRBV6-3	13	.	.	TRBJ2-3	CASSYSAADTQYF	TGTGCCAGCAGTTACTCGGCGGCAGATACGCAGTATTTT
TRBV6-5	17	.	many	TRBJ2-1	CASSSQPQGVAYNEQFF	TGTGCCAGCAGCTCGCAACCTCAGGGCGTCGCATACAATGAGCAGTTCTTC
TRBV5-1	15	TRBD2	many	TRBJ2-1	CASSLTSGGENEQFF	TGCGCCAGCAGCTTGACTAGCGGGGGGGAAAATGAGCAGTTCTTC
TRBV7-8	13	.	many	TRBJ2-7	CASSFPGSYEQYF	TGTGCCAGCAGCTTTCCGGGATCCTACGAGCAGTACTTC
TRBV10-1	13	.	many	TRBJ2-3	CASSEQVEDTQYF	TGCGCCAGCAGTGAACAGGTTGAAGATACGCAGTATTTT
TRBV7-2	11	.	many	TRBJ1-2	CASSFLYGYTF	TGTGCCAGCAGCTTTCTCTATGGCTACACCTTC
TRBV7-2	15	TRBD2	medium-sized	TRBJ2-1	CASSQGLAGGNEQFF	TGTGCCAGCAGCCAAGGACTAGCGGGAGGTAATGAGCAGTTCTTC
TRBV3-1	13	.	many	TRBJ1-6	CASSRDAGSPLHF	TGTGCCAGCAGCCGGGACGCCGGGTCACCCCTCCACTTT
TRBV28	13	.	many	TRBJ2-7	CAIGGSGPYEQYF	TGTGCCATCGGGGGTAGCGGCCCCTACGAGCAGTACTTC